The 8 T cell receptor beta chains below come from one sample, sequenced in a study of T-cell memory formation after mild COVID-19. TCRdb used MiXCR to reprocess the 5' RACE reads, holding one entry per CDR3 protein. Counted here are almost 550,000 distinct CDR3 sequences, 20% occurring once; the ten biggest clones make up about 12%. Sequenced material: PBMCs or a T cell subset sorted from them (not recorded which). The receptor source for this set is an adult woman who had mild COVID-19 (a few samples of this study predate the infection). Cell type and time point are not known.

The DNA of the CDR3 is TGCGCCAGCAGCCCAAGGAGCGACCCCTTGAACACTGAAGCTTTCTTT. This codes for CASSPRSDPLNTEAFF. This chain links TRBV5-1 with TRBJ1-1; no clear D. CDR1 and CDR2 from the germline V gene are SGHRS and YFSETQ. The CDR3 runs to 16 residues. V dropped 4 bases and J dropped 0 bases, with 16 bases sitting between them. Full variable domain (outside the CDR3, taken from reference TRBV5-1 and TRBJ1-1): KAGVTQTPRYLIKTRGQQVTLSCSPISGHRSVSWYQQTPGQGLQFLFEYFSETQRNKGNFPGRFSGRQFSNSRSEMNVSTLELGDSALYLCASSPRSDPLNTEAFFGQGTRLTVV.

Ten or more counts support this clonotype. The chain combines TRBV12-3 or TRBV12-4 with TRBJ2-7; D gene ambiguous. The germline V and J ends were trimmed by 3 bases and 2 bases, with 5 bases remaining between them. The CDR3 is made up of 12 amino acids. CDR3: CASSFETYEQYF. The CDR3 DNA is TGTGCCAGCAGTTTCGAGACCTACGAGCAGTACTTC.

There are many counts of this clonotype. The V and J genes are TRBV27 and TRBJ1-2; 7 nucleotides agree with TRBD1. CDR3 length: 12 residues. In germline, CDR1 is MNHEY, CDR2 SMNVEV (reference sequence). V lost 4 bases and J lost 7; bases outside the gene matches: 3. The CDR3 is CASSSQGFGYTF. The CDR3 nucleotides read TGTGCCAGCAGTTCACAGGGGTTTGGCTACACCTTC.

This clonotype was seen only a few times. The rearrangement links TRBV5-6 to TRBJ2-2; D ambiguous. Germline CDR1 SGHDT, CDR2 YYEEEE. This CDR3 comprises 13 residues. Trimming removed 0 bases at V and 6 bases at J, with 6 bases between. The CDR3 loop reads CASSLAQAGELFF. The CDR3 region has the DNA TGTGCCAGCAGCTTGGCCCAGGCCGGGGAGCTGTTTTTT.

CDR3 amino acids: CASSPQGDFEQYF. CDR3 nucleotide sequence: TGTGCCAGCTCACCCCAGGGGGATTTCGAGCAGTACTTC. The chain has TRBV18 and TRBJ2-7, with 7 bases matching TRBD1. The CDR3 has 13 amino acids. Germline CDR1 and CDR2: KGHSH and LQKENI. J gave up 6 bases and V 3 bases, and 5 bases lay outside the gene matches.

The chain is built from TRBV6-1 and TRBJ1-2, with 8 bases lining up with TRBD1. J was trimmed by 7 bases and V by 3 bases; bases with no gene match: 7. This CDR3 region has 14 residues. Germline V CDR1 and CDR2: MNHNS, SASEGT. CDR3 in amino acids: CASSDLTGVLGYTF. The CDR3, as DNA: TGTGCCAGCAGTGACTTGACAGGGGTTCTTGGCTACACCTTC.

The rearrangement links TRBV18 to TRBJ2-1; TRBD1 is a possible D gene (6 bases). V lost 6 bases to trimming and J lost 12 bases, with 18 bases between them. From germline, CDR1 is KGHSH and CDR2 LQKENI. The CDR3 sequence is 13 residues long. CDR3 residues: CASSPGTREGQFF. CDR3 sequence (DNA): TGTGCCAGCTCCCCTGGGACAAGAGAGGGGCAGTTCTTC.

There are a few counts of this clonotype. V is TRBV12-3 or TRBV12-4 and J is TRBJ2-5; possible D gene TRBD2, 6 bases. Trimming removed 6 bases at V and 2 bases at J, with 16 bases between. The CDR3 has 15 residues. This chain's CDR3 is CASSLTGTAQETQYF. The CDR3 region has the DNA TGTGCCAGCAGCTTGACCGGGACTGCACAAGAGACCCAGTACTTC.